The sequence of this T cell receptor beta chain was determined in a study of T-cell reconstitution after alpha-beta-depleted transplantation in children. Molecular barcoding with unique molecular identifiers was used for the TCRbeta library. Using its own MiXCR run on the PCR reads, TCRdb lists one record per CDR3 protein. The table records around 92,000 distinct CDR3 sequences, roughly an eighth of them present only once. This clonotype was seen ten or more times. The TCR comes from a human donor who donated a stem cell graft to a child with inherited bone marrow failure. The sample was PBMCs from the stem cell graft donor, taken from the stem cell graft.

CDR3 nucleotides: TGTGCCAGCAGCCTTCTGGGTGCGGCGGATACGCAGTATTTT. Its translation is CASSLLGAADTQYF. V is TRBV7-3 and J is TRBJ2-3; D ambiguous. CDR3 length: 14 amino acids. CDR1 and CDR2 from the germline V gene are SGHTA and FQGTGA. V was clipped by 5 bases and J by 6 bases, with 15 bases between them.